The 17 T cell receptor beta chains reported below all come from one sample, sequenced in a study of shared clonotypes between healthy human individuals. The repertoire was sequenced with immunoSEQ multiplex PCR; TCRdb's copy has only in-frame clones and lacks some. There are over 2 million clones in the sample; around 92% occur only once, and roughly 0.34% lies in the top ten. The sample taken for sequencing was naive CD4+ T cells from PBMCs. Documented subset: CD45RA+ positively selected. The origin of the receptors is a man younger than 30 in good health. Some clones in this sample may be carry-over from other donors' samples.

The gene calls are TRBV5-1 and TRBJ1-4; 7 bases are a match to TRBD1. The CDR3 totals 15 residues. The V and J ends lost 4 bases and 8 bases, in that order; junction bases with no gene match: 11. Germline CDR1 is SGHRS and CDR2 is YFSETQ. CDR3 sequence: CASSVTGTEGEKLFF. As DNA, the CDR3 is TGCGCCAGCAGCGTAACCGGGACAGAGGGGGAAAAACTGTTTTTT.

The chain uses TRBV30 and TRBJ1-2; D not resolved. CDR3 length: 13 amino acids. Per germline, CDR1 GTSNPN and CDR2 SVGIG (reference sequence). Trimming took 3 bases from V and 2 from J, leaving 10 bases between them. CDR3 nucleotides: TGTGCCTGGAGAAAAGACGAGAACTATGGCTACACCTTC. Encoded protein: CAWRKDENYGYTF.

The genes are TRBV19 and TRBJ1-4; D not resolved. The CDR3 length is 13 residues. V was clipped by 2 bases and J by 13 bases, with 14 bases between them. The germline CDR1 and CDR2 sequences are LNHDA and SQIVND (reference sequence). CDR3 nucleotides: TGTGCCAGTAGTATATACAGTCGTGGGCGACTGTTTTTT. This encodes CASSIYSRGRLFF.

This chain links TRBV9 with TRBJ2-7; 8 bases match TRBD2. Germline CDR1 SGDLS, CDR2 YYNGEE. The length of the CDR3 is 14 residues. Losses at the gene ends were 0 bases for V and 7 bases for J; bases not matched to a gene: 6. The CDR3 DNA reads as TGTGCCAGCAGCGTAGTTAGCGGGATAGGAGAGCAGTACTTC. The encoded protein is CASSVVSGIGEQYF. The entire variable domain, with the rest obtained from reference TRBV9 and TRBJ2-7, is as follows: DSGVTQTPKHLITATGQRVTLRCSPRSGDLSVYWYQQSLDQGLQFLIQYYNGEERAKGNILERFSAQQFPDLHSELNLSSLELGDSALYFCASSVVSGIGEQYFGPGTRLTVT.

CDR3 region: CASSPGSVQFF. Written as DNA, the CDR3 is TGCGCCAGCAGCCCTGGCTCAGTGCAGTTCTTC. The rearrangement links TRBV4-3 to TRBJ2-1, with D uncertain. Germline CDR1 LGHNA, CDR2 YSLEER. This CDR3 region has 11 residues. V dropped 4 bases and J dropped 12 bases, with 10 bases sitting between them.

In regard to this clone: Other DNA sequences in this specimen translate into the identical CDR3. V is TRBV29-1 and J is TRBJ2-6; D remains ambiguous. V was pared by 4 bases and J by 0 bases, with 4 bases between. This CDR3 region has 13 residues. Germline CDR1 reads SQVTM; CDR2 reads ANQGSEA. CDR3 in DNA: TGCAGCGTTGGCCACTCTGGGGCCAACGTCCTGACTTTC. Protein: CSVGHSGANVLTF.

The chain recombines TRBV13 with TRBJ1-1, with 8 bases identical to TRBD1. Germline V CDR1 and CDR2: PRHDT, FYEKMQ (reference sequence). The CDR3 contains 16 residues. Losses at the gene ends were 0 bases for V and 5 bases for J; bases not matched to a gene: 8. The chain's CDR3 is CASSLGQGGVWTEAFF. The CDR3 DNA is TGTGCCAGCAGCTTAGGACAGGGGGGGGTATGGACTGAAGCTTTCTTT.

This chain uses TRBV28 with TRBJ1-4; the match to TRBD1 covers 8 bases. The germline CDR1 and CDR2 sequences are MDHEN and SYDVKM. The CDR3 runs 16 residues. Trimming removed 5 bases from V and 7 bases from J; junction bases left unmatched: 12. The CDR3 DNA is TGTGCCAGCAGTGCAAACCCAGGGGGCCGGGTTGAAAAACTGTTTTTT. Translation: CASSANPGGRVEKLFF.

This chain uses TRBV28 with TRBJ1-4; 8 nucleotides line up with TRBD1. V dropped 8 bases and J dropped 3; count of bases not matched to a gene: 8. Germline values: CDR1 MDHEN, CDR2 SYDVKM. This CDR3 is 15 amino acids long. In DNA form, the CDR3 reads TGTGCCAGCGGGGCAGGGGGCTCGTCTAATGAAAAACTGTTTTTT. Amino acids: CASGAGGSSNEKLFF. The entire variable domain, with the rest obtained from reference TRBV28 and TRBJ1-4, is as follows: DVKVTQSSRYLVKRTGEKVFLECVQDMDHENMFWYRQDPGLGLRLIYFSYDVKMKEKGDIPEGYSVSREKKERFSLILESASTNQTSMYLCASGAGGSSNEKLFFGSGTQLSVL.

The chain is built from TRBV11-1 and TRBJ2-1; 7 nucleotides line up with TRBD2. This CDR3 has 14 residues. Germline loops: CDR1 SGHAT, CDR2 FQDESV (reference sequence). V was clipped by 3 bases and J by 10 bases; unmatched bases: 9. Here the CDR3 reads CASSFRGGVGEQFF. The CDR3 DNA follows: TGTGCCAGCAGCTTCCGTGGGGGGGTTGGAGAGCAGTTCTTC. The whole variable domain, remainder taken from reference TRBV11-1 and TRBJ2-1, is EAEVAQSPRYKITEKSQAVAFWCDPISGHATLYWYRQILGQGPELLVQFQDESVVDDSQLPKDRFSAERLKGVDSTLKIQPAELGDSAMYLCASSFRGGVGEQFFGPGTRLTVL.

This CDR3 is CATRATGDENIQYF. The CDR3 DNA is TGTGCCACCAGAGCGACAGGGGATGAAAACATTCAGTACTTC. V usage is TRBV15 and J usage is TRBJ2-4; TRBD1 aligns across 8 bases. Germline CDR1 reads LNHNV; CDR2 reads YYDKDF (reference sequence). V lost 6 bases, J lost 5 bases, and 6 bases stayed unmatched. This CDR3 has 14 residues.

J is TRBJ1-4 and V is TRBV10-3, with 7 positions matching TRBD1. Germline CDR1 reads ENHRY; CDR2 reads SYGVKD. With 4 bases clipped from V and 10 bases from J, the junction kept 12 bases outside the gene matches. The CDR3 runs to 15 residues. CDR3 nucleotides: TGTGCCATCAGTGCGTCCGGGACAGCAGTGGGAAAACTGTTTTTT. This encodes CAISASGTAVGKLFF.

This sequence joins TRBV5-1 and TRBJ2-7, with TRBD1 matching over 8 bases. This CDR3 contains 13 residues. J lost 9 bases, V lost 3 bases, and 8 bases had no gene match. Germline loops: CDR1 SGHRS, CDR2 YFSETQ. Here the CDR3 reads CASSSDRAGGQYF. Here the CDR3 DNA reads TGCGCCAGCAGCTCGGACAGGGCGGGTGGGCAGTACTTC. The entire variable domain, with the rest obtained from reference TRBV5-1 and TRBJ2-7, is as follows: KAGVTQTPRYLIKTRGQQVTLSCSPISGHRSVSWYQQTPGQGLQFLFEYFSETQRNKGNFPGRFSGRQFSNSRSEMNVSTLELGDSALYLCASSSDRAGGQYFGPGTRLTVT.

The chain joins TRBV5-1 to TRBJ2-7, with 16 bases fitting TRBD2. The trim removed 4 bases at V and 6 bases at J, leaving 7 bases unmatched. Per germline, CDR1 SGHRS and CDR2 YFSETQ. The CDR3 loop spans 16 amino acids. The CDR3 loop reads CASSGGLAGGPGEQYF. CDR3 nucleotide sequence: TGCGCCAGCAGCGGGGGACTAGCGGGAGGGCCGGGCGAGCAGTACTTC.

The count of this clone is one. The chain has TRBV7-9 and TRBJ1-2; D uncertain. The CDR3 has 13 amino acids. Trimming shortened V by 10 bases and J by 4 bases, and 16 bases separated the two germline ends. From germline, CDR1 is SEHNR and CDR2 FQNEAQ (reference sequence). CDR3 in amino acids: CATPPEGLYGYTF. The CDR3 DNA sequence: TGTGCCACCCCCCCGGAGGGCCTCTATGGCTACACCTTC.

This chain joins TRBV30 and TRBJ2-5, with TRBD2 matching over 8 bases. Germline V gives CDR1 GTSNPN, CDR2 SVGIG (reference sequence). This CDR3 is built from 14 residues. Trimming at V came to 2 bases and at J to 4 bases, leaving 6 bases not matched to a gene. The CDR3 spells CAWSPTSVGETQYF. In DNA form, the CDR3 reads TGTGCCTGGAGTCCGACTAGCGTAGGAGAGACCCAGTACTTC.

The V and J genes are TRBV18 and TRBJ1-1, with D possibly being TRBD1 (6 bases). The CDR3 runs to 14 residues. Trimming pared 3 bases from V and 5 bases from J, leaving 13 bases between. Per the germline V gene, CDR1 is KGHSH and CDR2 is LQKENI. CDR3 protein: CASSPFTGSTEAFF. CDR3 coding DNA: TGTGCCAGCTCACCCTTTACAGGGAGTACTGAAGCTTTCTTT.